The sequence of this TCR beta chain was determined in a study of blood T cells in healthy people across ages. With a J-beta primer mix and a sample-barcoded 5' primer, a second PCR ran about 6 to 11 cycles. TCRdb independently ran MiXCR on the 5' RACE reads; one entry per CDR3 protein. Here the sample spans 600,000 to 900,000 distinct CDR3 sequences, about 26% being singletons. V was trimmed by 4 bases and J by 1 base, leaving 14 bases between them. This CDR3 is built from 15 residues. CDR1 is SGHRS, CDR2 YFSETQ, per germline. These data were also reused for a study on T cells of mothers and their children.

Sequenced input: blood. The chain links TRBV5-1 to TRBJ2-5; D is ambiguous. The sequence derives from a boy between 10 and 17 years old in good health. The chain's CDR3 is CASSPPGPTQETQYF. The CDR3 DNA is TGCGCCAGCAGCCCCCCAGGACCGACCCAAGAGACCCAGTACTTC.